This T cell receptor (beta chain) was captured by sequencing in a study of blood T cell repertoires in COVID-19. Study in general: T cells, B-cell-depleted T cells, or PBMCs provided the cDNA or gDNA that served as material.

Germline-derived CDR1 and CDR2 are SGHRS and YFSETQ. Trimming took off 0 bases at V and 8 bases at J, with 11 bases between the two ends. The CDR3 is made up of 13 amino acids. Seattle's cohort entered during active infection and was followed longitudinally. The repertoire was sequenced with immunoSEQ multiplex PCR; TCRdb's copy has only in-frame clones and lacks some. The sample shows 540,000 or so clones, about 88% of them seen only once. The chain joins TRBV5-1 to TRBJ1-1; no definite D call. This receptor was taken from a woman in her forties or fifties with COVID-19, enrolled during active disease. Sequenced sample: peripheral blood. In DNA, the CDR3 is TGCGCCAGCAGCTTGGATTGGGGAGCCGAAGCTTTCTTT. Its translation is CASSLDWGAEAFF.